These 10 T cell receptor beta chains were all obtained from the same sample, sequenced in a study of metastatic and nonmetastatic thyroid tumors. TCRdb used MiXCR to call clones anew from the PCR reads. The table records roughly 3,800 clones, roughly 35% of them present only once. Among the patients, none had received any treatment before thyroid surgery. Specimen: tumor tissue. These receptors all stem from a male donor with papillary thyroid cancer or a benign thyroid nodule (not recorded which). Some clones in this sample may be carry-over from other donors' samples.

The V and J genes are TRBV5-1 and TRBJ1-1; D remains ambiguous. Trimming cost V 0 bases and J 9 bases, with 9 bases left between them. Germline V CDR1 and CDR2: SGHRS, YFSETQ. This CDR3 contains 12 residues. The DNA for the CDR3 is TGCGCCAGCAGCTTGGACGGGAAACAAGCTTTCTTT. Amino acids: CASSLDGKQAFF.

Only a few counts were recorded for this clone. This chain uses TRBV28 with TRBJ2-7; 8 nucleotides match TRBD1. Germline V gene sequence: CDR1 MDHEN, CDR2 SYDVKM. The CDR3 has 14 amino acids. Trimming took 2 bases from V and 3 from J; bases not matched to a gene: 3. CDR3 nucleotides: TGTGCCAGCAGTTTAGGGACAGGAGTCTACGAGCAGTACTTC. Its protein product is CASSLGTGVYEQYF.

This clone was detected a few times. The chain employs TRBV6-1 and TRBJ1-2; D might be TRBD1 (5 bases). The length of the CDR3 is 15 residues. CDR1 is MNHNS and CDR2 is SASEGT in the germline V gene. Trimming cost V 5 bases and J 0 bases, with 13 bases left between them. The CDR3 DNA reads TGTGCCAGCAGTATGACAGTCTCAGCTAACTATGGCTACACCTTC. Translated: CASSMTVSANYGYTF.

The gene calls are TRBV6-1 and TRBJ1-2, with TRBD1 matching 8 bases. The length of the CDR3 is 15 residues. Germline V lookup: CDR1 MNHNS, CDR2 SASEGT. With V trimmed by 6 bases and J by 4 bases, 10 bases remained unmatched. The CDR3 nucleotides read TGTGCCAGCAGGGACCGGGACAGGCACTTCTATGGCTACACCTTC. Translation: CASRDRDRHFYGYTF.

This clone is medium-sized (0.01 to 0.1%) by share. The chain couples TRBV5-6 to TRBJ2-5; perhaps TRBD1 as D (6 bases). Between the trimmed V and J ends, which lost 4 bases and 6 bases, there was a span of 16 bases. The V gene's germline CDR1 is SGHDT and CDR2 YYEEEE. The CDR3 sequence is 14 residues long. The chain's CDR3 is CASSLDRSLKTQYF. DNA of the CDR3: TGTGCCAGCAGCCTAGACAGGAGTCTGAAGACCCAGTACTTC.

This clone was seen a handful of times. The chain carries TRBV6-2 or TRBV6-3 and TRBJ1-2; no firm D call. The CDR3 has 14 amino acids. Germline V gene lookup returns CDR1 MNHEY and CDR2 SVGEGT. V was clipped by 7 bases and J by 3 bases, with 15 bases between them. CDR3 bases: TGTGCCAGCACATCGGACGGCCAACACTATGGCTACACCTTC. Translating it yields CASTSDGQHYGYTF.

This chain connects TRBV6-2 or TRBV6-3 to TRBJ1-1; D not certain. The V gene lost 2 bases and the J gene lost 5 bases, with 15 bases spanning the gap. The germline V gene has CDR1 MNHEY and CDR2 SVGEGT. The CDR3 extends over 15 amino acids. In nucleotides, the CDR3 is TGTGCCAGCAGTTACCCCGGGCGCCCCGGGACTGAAGCTTTCTTT. It is translated as CASSYPGRPGTEAFF.

The J gene is TRBJ2-2, the V gene TRBV11-2, with D perhaps matching TRBD2 (5 bases). Trimming took off 6 bases at V and 1 base at J, with 12 bases between the two ends. Germline loops: CDR1 SGHAT, CDR2 FQNNGV. The CDR3 runs to 15 residues. CDR3 sequence: CASRGAGMNTGELFF. The CDR3 region has the DNA TGTGCCAGCAGGGGTGCGGGTATGAACACCGGGGAGCTGTTTTTT.

The V call is TRBV19, the J call TRBJ2-3; 8 bases map to TRBD2. Losses at the gene ends were 3 bases for V and 5 bases for J; bases not matched to a gene: 19. The length of the CDR3 is 19 residues. Germline CDR1 reads LNHDA; CDR2 reads SQIVND (reference sequence). The CDR3 DNA reads TGTGCCAGTAGTATGCGGAGGCTAGCGGGCACCATTCGGGGAGATACGCAGTATTTT. Translation gives CASSMRRLAGTIRGDTQYF.

There are a few counts of this clone. J is TRBJ2-2 and V is TRBV5-1, with 10 bases identical to TRBD2. The CDR3 is 20 amino acids. The V gene's germline CDR1 is SGHRS and CDR2 YFSETQ. J lost 2 bases, V lost 4 bases, and 17 bases had no gene match. The CDR3 is CASSPGVMGVAGGNTGELFF. The CDR3 nucleotides read TGCGCCAGCAGCCCGGGAGTAATGGGAGTAGCGGGAGGAAACACCGGGGAGCTGTTTTTT.